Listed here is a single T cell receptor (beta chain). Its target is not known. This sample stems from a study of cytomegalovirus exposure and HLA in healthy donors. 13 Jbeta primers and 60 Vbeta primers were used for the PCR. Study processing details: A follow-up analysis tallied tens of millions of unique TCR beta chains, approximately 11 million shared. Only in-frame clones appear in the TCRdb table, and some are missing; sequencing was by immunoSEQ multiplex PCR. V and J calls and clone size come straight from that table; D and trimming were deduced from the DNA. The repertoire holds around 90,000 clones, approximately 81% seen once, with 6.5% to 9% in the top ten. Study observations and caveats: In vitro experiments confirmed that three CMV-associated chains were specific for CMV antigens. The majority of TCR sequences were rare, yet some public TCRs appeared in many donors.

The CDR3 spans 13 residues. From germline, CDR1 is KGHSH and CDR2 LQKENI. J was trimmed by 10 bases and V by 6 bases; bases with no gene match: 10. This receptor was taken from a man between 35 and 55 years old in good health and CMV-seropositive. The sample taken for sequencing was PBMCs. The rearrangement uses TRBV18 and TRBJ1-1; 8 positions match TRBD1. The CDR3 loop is CASSLDRVGLAFF. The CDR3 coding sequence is TGTGCCAGCTCCCTGGACAGGGTGGGTTTAGCTTTCTTT.